These T cell receptor beta chains were read from a single sample in a study of cytomegalovirus exposure and HLA in healthy donors. Libraries were prepared by immunoSEQ multiplex PCR; TCRdb keeps only in-frame clonotypes and omits some of them. The repertoire holds 58,000 or so clones, with approximately 71% as singletons. Sequenced sample: PBMCs. Every receptor here comes from a man aged 45-65 years in good health and CMV-seropositive. The CDR3 runs from the conserved cysteine through the conserved F or W. A D gene is named only where the DNA matches it firmly. Some rows have no size entry. The others give once, few or many, or a class for an expanded clone.

clone_size: .
d_call: TRBD1
j_call: TRBJ2-7
v_call: TRBV6-1
cdr3_nt: TGTGCCAGCAGTCCCCGGACAGGGACCCACGAGCAGTACTTC
cdr3_aa: CASSPRTGTHEQYF

clone_size: .
d_call: TRBD2
j_call: TRBJ2-3
v_call: TRBV30
cdr3_nt: TGTGCCTGGAGTGGGACTAGCGGGGGGCCCACCACAGATACGCAGTATTTT
cdr3_aa: CAWSGTSGGPTTDTQYF

clone_size: few
d_call: .
j_call: TRBJ1-4
v_call: TRBV7-8
cdr3_nt: TGTGCCAGCAGCTTAGACAGAGGGGGAGAAAAACTGTTTTTT
cdr3_aa: CASSLDRGGEKLFF

clone_size: .
d_call: .
j_call: TRBJ1-2
v_call: TRBV6-1
cdr3_nt: TGTGCCAGCAGTGAAGAAGGGGTTAATGGCTACACCTTC
cdr3_aa: CASSEEGVNGYTF

clone_size: .
d_call: TRBD2
j_call: TRBJ2-1
v_call: TRBV6-1
cdr3_nt: TGTGCCAGCAGTGAAGCGCTTACTAGCGGGAGGGCAGGACAGTTCTTC
cdr3_aa: CASSEALTSGRAGQFF

clone_size: .
d_call: TRBD2
j_call: TRBJ2-1
v_call: TRBV4-1
cdr3_nt: TGCGCCAGCAGCCACCCTTCGACTAGCGGGGGGGCTGGGGACAATGAGCAGTTCTTC
cdr3_aa: CASSHPSTSGGAGDNEQFF

clone_size: .
d_call: .
j_call: TRBJ1-2
v_call: TRBV30
cdr3_nt: TGTGCCTGGAGTGTAAGGAGGGAGGGTATCGGCTACACCTTC
cdr3_aa: CAWSVRREGIGYTF

clone_size: .
d_call: .
j_call: TRBJ1-4
v_call: TRBV28
cdr3_nt: TGTGCCAGCAGTCCCCGGAATGAAAAACTGTTTTTT
cdr3_aa: CASSPRNEKLFF

clone_size: .
d_call: .
j_call: TRBJ1-1
v_call: TRBV2
cdr3_nt: TGTGCCAGCAGTGGATTGGAGGAACAGGGGAACACTGAAGCTTTCTTT
cdr3_aa: CASSGLEEQGNTEAFF

clone_size: .
d_call: .
j_call: TRBJ2-1
v_call: TRBV15
cdr3_nt: TGTGCCACCAGCAGAGAGCGAGGACAGTCCAGGTGGTCCTACAATGAGCAGTTCTTC
cdr3_aa: CATSRERGQSRWSYNEQFF

clone_size: .
d_call: TRBD2
j_call: TRBJ2-1
v_call: TRBV6-5
cdr3_nt: TGTGCCAGCAGTGGCTACCTAGCGGAATACAATGAGCAGTTCTTC
cdr3_aa: CASSGYLAEYNEQFF

clone_size: .
d_call: TRBD1
j_call: TRBJ1-5
v_call: TRBV6-6
cdr3_nt: TGTGCCAGCATACCGGGACAGGACAATCAGCCCCAGCATTTT
cdr3_aa: CASIPGQDNQPQHF

clone_size: few
d_call: .
j_call: TRBJ2-2
v_call: TRBV13
cdr3_nt: TGTGCCAGCAGCACCCCGACTTGGTACGCCGGGGAGCTGTTTTTT
cdr3_aa: CASSTPTWYAGELFF

clone_size: .
d_call: TRBD2
j_call: TRBJ2-3
v_call: TRBV7-8
cdr3_nt: TGTGCCAGCCGGGAAACAACTAGCGGGGGGAACACAGATACGCAGTATTTT
cdr3_aa: CASRETTSGGNTDTQYF

clone_size: .
d_call: .
j_call: TRBJ2-4
v_call: TRBV6-1
cdr3_nt: TGTGCCATCAGTGAAGAGTGGGGCCCCCACATTCAGTACTTC
cdr3_aa: CAISEEWGPHIQYF

clone_size: .
d_call: TRBD1
j_call: TRBJ2-7
v_call: TRBV11-2
cdr3_nt: TGTGCCAGCACCCGACTGGGACAGGAAGCACCCGAGCAGTACTTC
cdr3_aa: CASTRLGQEAPEQYF

clone_size: .
d_call: .
j_call: TRBJ1-1
v_call: TRBV6-5
cdr3_nt: TGTGCCAGCAGTTACTCGAGAGTGAACACTGAAGCTTTCTTT
cdr3_aa: CASSYSRVNTEAFF

clone_size: .
d_call: .
j_call: TRBJ2-2
v_call: TRBV29-1
cdr3_nt: TGCAGCGCCTTAACGGGGGCGGGAGTGACCGGGGAGCTGTTTTTT
cdr3_aa: CSALTGAGVTGELFF

clone_size: .
d_call: TRBD1
j_call: TRBJ2-7
v_call: TRBV10-3
cdr3_nt: TGTGCCATCAGTGAAATACTACCGGTGGGACAGCAACTCTCCTACGAGCAGTACTTC
cdr3_aa: CAISEILPVGQQLSYEQYF

clone_size: .
d_call: TRBD1
j_call: TRBJ1-6
v_call: TRBV9
cdr3_nt: TGTGCCAGCAGCGTAGATGGGACAGGGGGCAGGGCACCCCTCCACTTT
cdr3_aa: CASSVDGTGGRAPLHF

clone_size: .
d_call: .
j_call: TRBJ2-4
v_call: TRBV7-9
cdr3_nt: TGTGCCAGCAGCGCCAGGGGAAACATTCAGTACTTC
cdr3_aa: CASSARGNIQYF

clone_size: .
d_call: .
j_call: TRBJ2-7
v_call: TRBV18
cdr3_nt: TGTGCCAGCTCACGGAGTAGCTACGAGCAGTACTTC
cdr3_aa: CASSRSSYEQYF

clone_size: .
d_call: TRBD2
j_call: TRBJ2-1
v_call: TRBV6-5
cdr3_nt: TGTGCCAGCAGTCCTGGGACTAGCGGTTTTGTTGAGCAGTTCTTC
cdr3_aa: CASSPGTSGFVEQFF

clone_size: .
d_call: TRBD1
j_call: TRBJ1-4
v_call: TRBV27
cdr3_nt: TGTGCCAGCAGGTTATCGGCAGGACAGGGGAATGAAAAACTGTTTTTT
cdr3_aa: CASRLSAGQGNEKLFF

clone_size: few
d_call: .
j_call: TRBJ2-1
v_call: TRBV5-4
cdr3_nt: TGTGCCACGACACAGGATGCGCAGTTCTTC
cdr3_aa: CATTQDAQFF

clone_size: .
d_call: TRBD2
j_call: TRBJ2-1
v_call: TRBV4-1
cdr3_nt: TGCGCCAGCAGCCAACCAGCAGCGGGACTAGCGTACAATGAGCAGTTCTTC
cdr3_aa: CASSQPAAGLAYNEQFF

clone_size: .
d_call: .
j_call: TRBJ2-1
v_call: TRBV4-2
cdr3_nt: TGTGCCAGCAGCCAAGCCGGGTCAGGGGACGATGAGCAGTTCTTC
cdr3_aa: CASSQAGSGDDEQFF

clone_size: .
d_call: .
j_call: TRBJ2-7
v_call: TRBV7-8
cdr3_nt: TGTGCCAGCAGCTTCACGAGACAGGTGGGCGAGCAGTACTTC
cdr3_aa: CASSFTRQVGEQYF

clone_size: .
d_call: .
j_call: TRBJ2-7
v_call: TRBV5-1
cdr3_nt: TGCGCCAGCAGCTTGGTCGGGACTTCGGCCTACGAGCAGTACTTC
cdr3_aa: CASSLVGTSAYEQYF

clone_size: .
d_call: TRBD2
j_call: TRBJ2-5
v_call: TRBV5-1
cdr3_nt: TGCGCCAGCAGCCGTCAGAGGACTAGCGGGAGAGAGACCCAGTACTTC
cdr3_aa: CASSRQRTSGRETQYF

clone_size: .
d_call: TRBD1
j_call: TRBJ1-2
v_call: TRBV29-1
cdr3_nt: TGCAGCGTTGCCGGGACAGGGGAAGTAGCGCAGGGCTACACCTTC
cdr3_aa: CSVAGTGEVAQGYTF

clone_size: .
d_call: TRBD1
j_call: TRBJ2-2
v_call: TRBV7-2
cdr3_nt: TGTGCCAGCAGCTTGCTGACAGGGGGCGTCGGGGAGCTGTTTTTT
cdr3_aa: CASSLLTGGVGELFF

clone_size: .
d_call: .
j_call: TRBJ1-1
v_call: TRBV27
cdr3_nt: TGTGCCAGCAGGTCGGGCAGGGACACTGAAGCTTTCTTT
cdr3_aa: CASRSGRDTEAFF

clone_size: .
d_call: .
j_call: TRBJ2-3
v_call: TRBV5-1
cdr3_nt: TGCGCCAGCAGCTTAGCGGCGGGCACAGATACGCAGTATTTT
cdr3_aa: CASSLAAGTDTQYF

clone_size: .
d_call: .
j_call: TRBJ1-1
v_call: TRBV6-1
cdr3_nt: TGTGCCAGCAAGTCCAGGGGACAAGCGGCCACTGAAGCTTTCTTT
cdr3_aa: CASKSRGQAATEAFF

clone_size: few
d_call: .
j_call: TRBJ2-5
v_call: TRBV29-1
cdr3_nt: TGCAGCGTTGGAGTCCCGCCAGGGGAGGGGGAGACCCAGTACTTC
cdr3_aa: CSVGVPPGEGETQYF

clone_size: .
d_call: .
j_call: TRBJ2-7
v_call: TRBV4-3
cdr3_nt: TGCGCCAGCAGCCAAGAGCCCCAGGTAGCGGCCCACTCCTACGAGCAGTACTTC
cdr3_aa: CASSQEPQVAAHSYEQYF

clone_size: .
d_call: .
j_call: TRBJ1-1
v_call: TRBV9
cdr3_nt: TGTGCCAGCAGCGTAGACCAGGCCAGGGGAAACACTGAAGCTTTCTTT
cdr3_aa: CASSVDQARGNTEAFF

clone_size: .
d_call: .
j_call: TRBJ1-4
v_call: TRBV5-1
cdr3_nt: TGCGCCAGCAGCTTGGAACACGAGGGAAAACTGTTTTTT
cdr3_aa: CASSLEHEGKLFF

clone_size: few
d_call: .
j_call: TRBJ1-1
v_call: TRBV2
cdr3_nt: TGTGCCAGCAGTGAAGCGGGACCTAGCGGCACTGAAGCTTTCTTT
cdr3_aa: CASSEAGPSGTEAFF

clone_size: .
d_call: .
j_call: TRBJ1-1
v_call: TRBV5-1
cdr3_nt: TGCGCCAGCAGCTTGGACTCAGGGGTTGGCACTGAAGCTTTCTTT
cdr3_aa: CASSLDSGVGTEAFF

clone_size: once
d_call: TRBD2
j_call: TRBJ2-2
v_call: TRBV7-2
cdr3_nt: TGTGCCAGCAGCTTAGCCCGGACTAGCGGTTCGAACACCGGGGAGCTGTTTTTT
cdr3_aa: CASSLARTSGSNTGELFF

clone_size: .
d_call: TRBD1
j_call: TRBJ1-1
v_call: TRBV11-2
cdr3_nt: TGTGCCAGCAGCTTAGTAGGACAGGGTCGCACTGAAGCTTTCTTT
cdr3_aa: CASSLVGQGRTEAFF

clone_size: once
d_call: TRBD1
j_call: TRBJ2-7
v_call: TRBV5-1
cdr3_nt: TGCGCCAGCAGCTCAGGGACAGGGCTCGACGAGCAGTACTTC
cdr3_aa: CASSSGTGLDEQYF

clone_size: .
d_call: TRBD1
j_call: TRBJ2-3
v_call: TRBV29-1
cdr3_nt: TGCAGCGTTATACAGGGGTATGTGGCAGATACGCAGTATTTT
cdr3_aa: CSVIQGYVADTQYF

clone_size: .
d_call: .
j_call: TRBJ2-3
v_call: TRBV12-2
cdr3_nt: TGTGCCGACACCCTTAGCGGGGTGAATAAGGATACGCAGTATTTT
cdr3_aa: CADTLSGVNKDTQYF

clone_size: .
d_call: TRBD1
j_call: TRBJ1-2
v_call: TRBV5-6
cdr3_nt: TGTGCCAGCAGCTTGGCGACAGGGGATGTCTATGGCTACACCTTC
cdr3_aa: CASSLATGDVYGYTF

clone_size: .
d_call: .
j_call: TRBJ1-1
v_call: TRBV28
cdr3_nt: TGTGCCAGCAGTTTGCGGGGAGTTACCACTGAAGCTTTCTTT
cdr3_aa: CASSLRGVTTEAFF